This T cell receptor (beta chain) was retrieved from a study of beta chain features in type 1 diabetes. For the study at large: When patients were set against healthy donors, age, gender and cell yields were similar. Study-level points and caveats: Type 1 diabetes patients showed a moderate but significant shortening of TCRB CDR3s in all four CD4+ subsets.

Each donor gave one heparinised blood draw averaging around 120 mL. Concerning this clone: Its target is not known. At one end the junction does not follow the germline gene, possibly because of a read error.

cDNA synthesis used the whole RNA isolate, giving expressed TCRB sequences. TCRdb's table, derived via immunoSEQ multiplex PCR, lists solely in-frame clones and lacks some. The sample records 600,000 or so clones, over 12% being singletons. This CDR3 has 13 amino acids. Germline lookup yields CDR1 SNHLY and CDR2 FYNNEI. The sequence was collected from a man between 18 and 35 years old with type 1 diabetes. The chain has TRBV2 and TRBJ1-2; D unresolved. Material: naive CD4+ T cells from blood. The DNA for the CDR3 is TGTGCCAGCAGCGAAGGGTATTCCTATGGCTACACCTTC. It is translated as CASSEGYSYGYTF.